This entry describes one TCR beta chain. As yet, its antigen is unknown. The data originate from a study of cytomegalovirus exposure and HLA in healthy donors. The study ran its PCR with 60 Vbeta and 13 Jbeta primers. Repertoires were generated with immunoSEQ multiplex PCR, while TCRdb's copy carries only in-frame clones and drops some. The data contain approximately 290,000 clones, about four fifths of them seen just once; the ten biggest clones take up 0.3% to 0.35%. Overall study results and limits: TRBV6-2, TRBV6-3 and other indistinguishable V segments were excluded. Most TCR sequences were seen very rarely across donors, but some public TCRs occurred in many. An analysis was carried out later, and it reportedly showed fewer N-insertions in an Asian-associated ancestry cluster than the approximately 680-donor mean.

Trimming took off 0 bases at V and 5 bases at J, with 8 bases between the two ends. Germline V CDR1 and CDR2: SGHNT, YYREEE (reference sequence). The CDR3 is 13 residues long. The sample taken for sequencing was PBMCs. This sequence joins TRBV5-4 and TRBJ1-2; D possibly corresponds to TRBD1 (5 bases). This clonotype was sampled from a girl aged 2-15 years in good health and CMV-seronegative. The CDR3 protein is CASSLDRSYGYTF. The CDR3 bases are TGTGCCAGCAGCTTGGACAGGAGTTATGGCTACACCTTC.